This entry describes one TCR beta chain. Produced via immunoSEQ multiplex PCR; TCRdb's table is partial and in-frame only. The data hold fewer than 75,000 clones, with nearly 90% observed a single time. Trimming took 6 bases from V and 8 from J, leaving 13 bases between them. CDR3 length: 11 amino acids. Germline V gene data show CDR1 as DFQATT and CDR2 as SNEGSKA (reference sequence). The sample comes from a study of blood T cell repertoires in COVID-19. Turning to the study itself: The samples span acute and convalescent COVID-19 from the United States, Italy and Spain. PBMCs, B-cell-depleted T cells, or T cells provided the cDNA or gDNA that made up the material.

The V and J genes are TRBV20-1 and TRBJ1-2; D gene uncertain. Sequenced material: peripheral blood. The sequence was collected from a man between 60 and 75 years old with acute or convalescent COVID-19. CDR3 DNA sequence: TGCAGTGCAGAGGATGGGTGGGGCTACACCTTC. This translates into CSAEDGWGYTF.